This T cell receptor beta chain appears in the sequencing data of a study of T-cell reconstitution after alpha-beta-depleted transplantation in children. This clonotype was counted at least ten times. Its antigen is currently unknown. TCRbeta library preparation incorporated unique molecular identifiers. TCRdb reanalysed the PCR reads using MiXCR and keeps one entry per CDR3 protein. The data show hundreds of thousands of distinct CDR3 sequences, over 10% seen once. Study-level findings and limits: There were reportedly several hundred expanded graft clones from which alpha-beta T cells came about two months after transplant. Surviving recipient T cells and thymic progenitors produced the high day-60 TCRbeta diversity seen in some patients. T-cell counts and diversity at one year post-transplant came mainly from newly produced T cells.

This CDR3 comprises 18 residues. After removal of 8 bases from V and 0 bases from J, the junction contained 9 bases not matched to a gene. CDR1 is SGHAT, CDR2 FQDESV, per germline (reference sequence). The genes are TRBV11-1 and TRBJ2-1, with 14 bases lining up with TRBD2. The sample consisted of PBMCs, taken before TCRalphabeta/CD19-depleted stem cell transplant. The origin of this receptor is a girl aged 2 to 10 with congenital amegakaryocytic thrombocytopenia, due to receive a stem cell transplant. The CDR3 nucleotides are TGTGCCAGCTCCGGGACTAGCGGGAGTTCGGTCTCCTACAATGAGCAGTTCTTC. It encodes CASSGTSGSSVSYNEQFF.